This TCR beta chain was obtained from a study of blood T cell repertoires in COVID-19. Overall study context: Samples representing acute and convalescent COVID-19 were sourced from the United States, Italy and Spain. T cells, B-cell-depleted T cells, or PBMCs supplied cDNA or gDNA.

This clone was observed a handful of times. The DNA is omitted, as the CDR3 cannot be located on it reliably, and the CDR3 follows TCRdb's listing. A total of 18 residues make up the CDR3, ends included. CDR1 and CDR2 from the germline V gene are SNHLY and FYNNEI. Per the study methods: Estimation of nucleated cell counts was performed using reference gene primer amplification. The method was immunoSEQ multiplex PCR; TCRdb's version includes in-frame clones alone and lacks a portion of them. V and J calls and clone size are as listed in that table; D and trimming were resolved from the DNA. This table has almost 70,000 clones, 79% appearing once.

The material sequenced was peripheral blood. This TCR derives from a man in his fifties or sixties with acute or convalescent COVID-19. The chain combines TRBV2 with TRBJ1-2; TRBD1, the D gene given by the table, was not confirmed from the DNA. CDR3 protein: CASSEFFGRAATNYGYTF.